Detailed here is one T cell receptor (beta chain). Assay used: immunoSEQ multiplex PCR; TCRdb lists only in-frame clones, some missing. Among over 50,000 clones, approximately 88% were seen once, and the ten largest hold about a sixth. The data were obtained in a study of T cells in localized non-small cell lung cancer. Germline loops: CDR1 MNHEY, CDR2 SVGAGI. The CDR3 has 11 amino acids. Between the trimmed V and J ends, which lost 2 bases and 9 bases, there was a span of 5 bases. The sequencing here drew on peripheral blood mononuclear cells, taken before any cancer treatment. The chain has TRBV6-5 and TRBJ1-5; D is unresolved. The receptor was derived from a man between 40 and 70 years old with stage III lung adenocarcinoma. The CDR3 bases are TGTGCCAGCAGTTACCGAGGGCCCCAGCATTTT. This encodes CASSYRGPQHF.